This T cell receptor (beta chain) was recorded in a study of CD8 T cells in ankylosing spondylitis. Study conclusions and caveats: Prior work had noted some motif variants in reactive arthritis blood and synovial fluid. Reports say disease-linked clones showed up significantly more in matched ankylosing spondylitis synovial fluid. Characteristic of ankylosing spondylitis blood, it appeared, was a TCR beta motif comprising several highly homologous variants. CD8+ by phenotype, disease-linked clones were relatively rare in peripheral blood.

It was by quantitative 5'-RACE with molecular barcodes that TCR beta libraries were made. TCRdb reanalysed the 5' RACE reads using MiXCR and keeps one entry per CDR3 protein. Of almost 400,000 distinct CDR3 sequences listed, around 20% were seen once; the top ten hold approximately 16%. This CDR3 contains 17 residues. V shed 4 bases, J shed 8 bases, and the junction held 13 bases outside the gene matches. Germline V gene lookup returns CDR1 LNHDA and CDR2 SQIVND (reference sequence). To note about this clonotype: The antigen is not known.

This clonotype originated in a male donor with ankylosing spondylitis. The specimen sequenced was blood, either unsorted or a sorted T cell fraction (not recorded which). The rearrangement links TRBV19 to TRBJ2-1; 11 positions agree with TRBD1. CDR3 amino acids: CASSTPADRGRKDEQFF. The CDR3 DNA reads as TGTGCCAGTAGTACCCCCGCGGACAGGGGGCGCAAGGATGAGCAGTTCTTC.